This T cell receptor beta chain was documented in a study of cytomegalovirus exposure and HLA in healthy donors. PCR employed 60 Vbeta and 13 Jbeta primers. Produced via immunoSEQ multiplex PCR; TCRdb's table is partial and in-frame only. The table shows some 190,000 clones, with about 80% occurring only once. Broader study findings: Cytomegalovirus association was listed for about 160 TCR beta chains.

Comment on this clone: Its matching antigen is unknown.

Germline CDR1 is MNHEY and CDR2 is SMNVEV (reference sequence). V gave up 2 bases and J gave up 7 bases, with 20 bases separating them. This CDR3 has 16 residues. The chain uses TRBV27 and TRBJ1-1; possible D gene TRBD1, 5 bases. This TCR derives from a man between 18 and 35 years old in good health and CMV-seronegative. Sequencing was done on a sample of PBMCs. Here the CDR3 reads CASSLGGEGLISEAFF. The CDR3 nucleotides read TGTGCCAGCAGTTTAGGGGGGGAAGGACTTATTAGTGAAGCTTTCTTT.